This T cell receptor beta chain derives from a study of cytomegalovirus exposure and HLA in healthy donors. Study-wide findings and caveats: A later analysis found first-cohort TCR clusters tended to co-occur in the 90 to 150 validation repertoires.

Profiled with immunoSEQ multiplex PCR; TCRdb holds only in-frame clones, not every one. The sample yields 100,000 to 120,000 clones, roughly 89% seen once. The CDR3 length is 12 residues. V shed 5 bases and J 11 bases; nucleotides not matched to a gene: 8. Germline V lookup: CDR1 SEHNR, CDR2 FQNEAQ (reference sequence). Concerning this clone: The target antigen is unknown.

This chain joins TRBV7-9 and TRBJ1-1; the match to TRBD1 covers 7 bases. The sample taken for sequencing was PBMCs. The origin of this receptor is a young woman in good health and CMV-seronegative. The DNA for the CDR3 is TGTGCCAGCAGCCCGCCGGGACAGAGGGCTTTCTTT. Translation: CASSPPGQRAFF.